The rows below give T cell receptor beta chains drawn from one sample of a study of blood T cells in healthy people across ages. TCRdb reprocessed the 5' RACE reads via MiXCR and lists one record per CDR3 protein. Among about 830,000 distinct CDR3 sequences listed, roughly 60% were seen once. Sequencing was done on a sample of blood. Receptor source: a man aged 30-40 years in good health. CDR3s include the opening cysteine and the closing phenylalanine or tryptophan. D genes are given only for firm matches. Not all rows give a size; the values are once, few, many and, for expanded clones, a class.

V gene	clone size	D gene	J gene	CDR3 DNA	CDR3 protein
TRBV11-2	.	.	TRBJ2-3	TGTGCCAGCAGCTTAGACGGGAAAAGCACAGATACGCAGTATTTT	CASSLDGKSTDTQYF
TRBV5-6	.	TRBD1	TRBJ2-4	TGTGCCAGCAGCTTGGACCGGGACAGGGGTAAATTAGCCAAAAACATTCAGTACTTC	CASSLDRDRGKLAKNIQYF
TRBV11-1	.	TRBD1	TRBJ2-1	TGTGCCAGCAGCTTAGACAGGGGGAACAATGAGCAGTTCTTC	CASSLDRGNNEQFF
TRBV11-2	.	.	TRBJ2-7	TGTGCCAGCAGCATAACCGGTTACGAGCAGTACTTC	CASSITGYEQYF
TRBV6-2/TRBV6-3	.	TRBD2	TRBJ2-7	TGTGCCAGCAGTTACGCCGCCGATCAAGCGGGAGGCCACGAGCAGTACTTC	CASSYAADQAGGHEQYF
TRBV7-9	once	TRBD1	TRBJ1-5	TGTGCCAGCAGCTCCGGGACAGACACCACCAATCAGCCCCAGCATTTT	CASSSGTDTTNQPQHF
TRBV15	.	.	TRBJ2-7	TGTGCCACCAGCAGAGATCCTGGGAGCTGCGAGCAGTACTTC	CATSRDPGSCEQYF
TRBV7-2	.	.	TRBJ2-7	TGTGCCAGCAGCTTAGGGACCGAGACCTACTTAAAGGAGCAGTACTTC	CASSLGTETYLKEQYF
TRBV27	once	TRBD2	TRBJ2-2	TGTGCCAGCAAACCGGGACTAGCGGCGAAGACCGGGGAGCTGTTTTTT	CASKPGLAAKTGELFF
TRBV29-1	.	.	TRBJ2-1	TGCAGCGTTGAAGAGGTCGGGGCGGGGCATGGTGAGCAGTTCTTC	CSVEEVGAGHGEQFF
TRBV4-1	once	TRBD2	TRBJ2-1	TGCGCCAGCAGCCAAGATGAGACTAGCGCCTTACAGTTCTTC	CASSQDETSALQFF
TRBV7-6	.	.	TRBJ2-7	TGTGCCAGCAGCTTCCGACTAGGAGGACACGAGCAGTACTTC	CASSFRLGGHEQYF
TRBV7-6	.	TRBD2	TRBJ2-1	TGTGCCACCCCGGGGGGATCGTTTCCTTGGTTCTTC	CATPGGSFPWFF
TRBV20-1	.	.	TRBJ2-1	TGCAGTGCTAGAGATGGAGGGGACCCCTACAATGAGCAGTTCTTC	CSARDGGDPYNEQFF
TRBV27	.	.	TRBJ2-4	TGTGCCAGCAGTCGCAACAGTGTAGCCAAAAACATTCAGTACTTC	CASSRNSVAKNIQYF
TRBV6-1	few	TRBD2	TRBJ2-3	TGTGCCAGCAGTTTCGGACTAGCGGATAGCACAGATACGCAGTATTTT	CASSFGLADSTDTQYF
TRBV7-9	.	TRBD2	TRBJ2-7	TGTGCCAGCAGCCGGGGAGGGTCTCTAGCGGGGTACAATGAGCAGTACTTC	CASSRGGSLAGYNEQYF
TRBV12-3/TRBV12-4	.	TRBD2	TRBJ2-4	TGTGCCAGCAGTTTTCTGCGGGAGCAGTACTTC	CASSFLREQYF
TRBV20-1	few	.	TRBJ2-7	TGCAGTGCTATACGCCCGGGTTCGGGCGAGCAGTACTTC	CSAIRPGSGEQYF
TRBV20-1	.	.	TRBJ2-2	TGCAGTGCTAGAGGGGTGGGGGGCACCGGGGAGCTGTTTTTT	CSARGVGGTGELFF
TRBV20-1	.	TRBD1	TRBJ2-3	TGCAGTGCTCCAGGACAGGGGGCTACAGATACGCAGTATTTT	CSAPGQGATDTQYF
TRBV12-3/TRBV12-4	.	.	TRBJ2-7	TGTGCCAGCAGTTTCGCCTCCTATGGACCCGAGCAGTACTTC	CASSFASYGPEQYF
TRBV4-3	once	TRBD1	TRBJ2-7	TGCGCCAGCAGCCCCCGGGACAGCCTTCTCCTGGAGCAGTACTTC	CASSPRDSLLLEQYF
TRBV2	few	.	TRBJ2-3	TGTGCCAGCAGGAAAACTAGCACAGATACGCAGTATTTT	CASRKTSTDTQYF
TRBV20-1	.	TRBD2	TRBJ2-7	TGCAGTGCTAGATTAGCGGGAGTGTACTACGAGCAGTACTTC	CSARLAGVYYEQYF
TRBV28	many	TRBD2	TRBJ2-7	TGTGCCAGCAGTCGGGGGGAGGGCATCTACGAGCAGTACTTC	CASSRGEGIYEQYF
TRBV20-1	few	.	TRBJ2-5	TGCAGTGCTAGTGGGCAGGACGAGACCCAGTACTTC	CSASGQDETQYF
TRBV29-1	.	TRBD2	TRBJ2-7	TGCAGCGTTGTTGGGACTAAAAACAGCTCCTACGAGCAGTACTTC	CSVVGTKNSSYEQYF
TRBV12-3/TRBV12-4	.	TRBD2	TRBJ2-2	TGTGCCAGCAGTTCACTAGCGGGGGGGTACACCGGGGAGCTGTTTTTT	CASSSLAGGYTGELFF
TRBV4-2	.	.	TRBJ2-3	TGTGCCAGCAGCCACCAGGACGAACCCTACACAGATACGCAGTATTTT	CASSHQDEPYTDTQYF
TRBV21-1	.	.	TRBJ2-2	TGTGCCAGCAGCAATTGGGGCAGCGCCCCGTTTTTT	CASSNWGSAPFF
TRBV20-1	.	.	TRBJ1-2	TGCAGTGCCGATTCCAGGTGGGGAGATGGCTACACCTTC	CSADSRWGDGYTF
TRBV15	.	.	TRBJ2-7	TGTGCCACCAGCAGAGATGATCGGGGCTACGAGCAGTACTTC	CATSRDDRGYEQYF
TRBV15	once	.	TRBJ2-3	TGTGCCACCAGCAGTGTCTATACGAGGGATACGCAGTATTTT	CATSSVYTRDTQYF
TRBV28	.	.	TRBJ2-7	TGTGCCAGCAGCCATACAGGCCGCGAGCAGTACTTC	CASSHTGREQYF
TRBV18	few	.	TRBJ2-4	TGTGCCAGCTCACCTGGCCAAGCCAAAAACATTCAGTACTTC	CASSPGQAKNIQYF
TRBV4-1	.	TRBD1	TRBJ2-1	TGCGCCAGCAGCCTAAACGTCCCCGGGACAGGGGTCTACGAGCAGTTCTTC	CASSLNVPGTGVYEQFF
TRBV13	.	.	TRBJ2-1	TGTGCCAGCAACAGGGCGAATGAGCAGTTCTTC	CASNRANEQFF
TRBV7-2	few	.	TRBJ1-5	TGTGCCAGCAGCTTTGACAGTCCTCTCAGCAATCAGCCCCAGCATTTT	CASSFDSPLSNQPQHF
TRBV29-1	.	.	TRBJ2-3	TGCAGCGCCGCCACGGACAGAGACCGAGGGACGCAGTATTTT	CSAATDRDRGTQYF
TRBV20-1	.	.	TRBJ2-5	TGCAGTGCTCGATTACAGAGGTCGAGGGAGACCCAGTACTTC	CSARLQRSRETQYF
TRBV7-2	.	TRBD1	TRBJ2-4	TGTGCCAGCAGCTTGAGGCCAGGGGGCGCAAAAAGCATTCAGTACTTC	CASSLRPGGAKSIQYF
TRBV27	.	.	TRBJ2-5	TGTGCCAGCAGTTTACGCCGGGGGGAGACCCAGTACTTC	CASSLRRGETQYF
TRBV12-3/TRBV12-4	few	TRBD1	TRBJ1-5	TGTGCCAGCAGTTTGGACAGGCGAGGTCAGCCCCAGCATTTT	CASSLDRRGQPQHF
TRBV2	.	.	TRBJ1-2	.	CARRFSGYYGCTF
TRBV7-9	.	.	TRBJ2-2	TGTGCCAGCAGCTTAGAGAAAGGAGACACCGGGGAGCTGTTTTTT	CASSLEKGDTGELFF